This TCR beta chain originates from a study of shared clonotypes between healthy human individuals. Study-level points and caveats: Across a handful of donors, naive CD4 shared 4.5% to 6%, naive CD8 under 4%, memory CD4 about 2.4%, memory CD8 over 0.3%. Investigators collected only blood, and repertoires in tissues likely differ.

Original handling: Because ImmunoSEQ provided only junction sequences with no quality scores, the filtering differed. Some clones are missing from TCRdb's copy, which holds only in-frame ones; the method was immunoSEQ multiplex PCR. That table gives V, J and clone size, and the DNA gave D and trimming. The sample lists around 2.1 million clones; around 95% were seen once. Germline assignment: CDR1 SGDLS and CDR2 YYNGEE. Trimming took off 0 bases at V and 4 bases at J, with 16 bases between the two ends. The CDR3 sequence is 17 residues long. The donor population consisted of healthy HIV-negative adults with no recent acute infections or vaccinations. For this clone: The antigen remains unidentified.

The TCR originated in a man aged 18 to 29 in good health. What was sequenced was naive CD4+ T cells sorted from blood. Subset here: CD45RA+ positively selected. The J gene is TRBJ2-2, the V gene TRBV9; D remains ambiguous. CDR3 in amino acids: CASSVVPLSLSTGELFF. Here the CDR3 DNA reads TGTGCCAGCAGCGTAGTGCCACTTTCACTGAGCACCGGGGAGCTGTTTTTT.